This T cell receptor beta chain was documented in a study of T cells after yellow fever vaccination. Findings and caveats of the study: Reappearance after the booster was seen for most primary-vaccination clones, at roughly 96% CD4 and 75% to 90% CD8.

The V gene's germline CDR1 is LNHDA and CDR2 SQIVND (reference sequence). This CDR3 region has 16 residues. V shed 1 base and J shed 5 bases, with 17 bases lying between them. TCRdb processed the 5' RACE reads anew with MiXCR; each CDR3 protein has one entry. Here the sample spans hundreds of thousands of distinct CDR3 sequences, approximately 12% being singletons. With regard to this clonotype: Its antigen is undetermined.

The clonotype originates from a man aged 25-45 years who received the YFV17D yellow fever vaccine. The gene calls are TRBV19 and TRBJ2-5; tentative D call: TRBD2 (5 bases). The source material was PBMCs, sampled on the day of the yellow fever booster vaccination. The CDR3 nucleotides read TGTGCCAGTAGTATAGGAGACGGCCGGGGAACGGAGACCCAGTACTTC. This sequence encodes CASSIGDGRGTETQYF.